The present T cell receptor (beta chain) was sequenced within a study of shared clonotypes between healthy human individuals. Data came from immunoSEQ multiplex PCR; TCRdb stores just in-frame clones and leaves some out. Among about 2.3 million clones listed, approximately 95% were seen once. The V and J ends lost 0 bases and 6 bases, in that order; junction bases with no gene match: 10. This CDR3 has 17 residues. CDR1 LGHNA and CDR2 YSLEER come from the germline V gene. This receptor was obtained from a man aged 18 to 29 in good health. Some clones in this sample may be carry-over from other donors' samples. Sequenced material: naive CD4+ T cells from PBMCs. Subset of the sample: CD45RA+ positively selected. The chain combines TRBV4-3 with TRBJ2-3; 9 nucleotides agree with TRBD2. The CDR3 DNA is TGCGCCAGCAGCCAAGATCGGCGGCTAGCGGGGCGCGATACGCAGTATTTT. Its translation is CASSQDRRLAGRDTQYF.